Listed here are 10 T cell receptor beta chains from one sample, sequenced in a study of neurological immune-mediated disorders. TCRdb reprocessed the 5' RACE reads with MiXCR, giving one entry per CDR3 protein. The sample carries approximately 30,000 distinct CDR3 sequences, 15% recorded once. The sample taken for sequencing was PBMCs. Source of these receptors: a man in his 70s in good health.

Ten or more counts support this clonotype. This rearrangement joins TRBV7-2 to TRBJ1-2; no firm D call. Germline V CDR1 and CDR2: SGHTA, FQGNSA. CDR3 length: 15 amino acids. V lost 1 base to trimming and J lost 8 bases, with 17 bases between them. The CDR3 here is CASSLDRLASWGYTF. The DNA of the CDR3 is TGTGCCAGCAGCTTAGATCGGTTGGCCAGCTGGGGCTACACCTTC.

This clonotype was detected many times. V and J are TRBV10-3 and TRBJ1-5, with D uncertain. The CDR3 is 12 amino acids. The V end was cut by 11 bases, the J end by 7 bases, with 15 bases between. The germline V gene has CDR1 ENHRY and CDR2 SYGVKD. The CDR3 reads CASGPTRQPQHF. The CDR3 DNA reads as TGTGCCTCCGGGCCCACCAGGCAGCCCCAGCATTTT.

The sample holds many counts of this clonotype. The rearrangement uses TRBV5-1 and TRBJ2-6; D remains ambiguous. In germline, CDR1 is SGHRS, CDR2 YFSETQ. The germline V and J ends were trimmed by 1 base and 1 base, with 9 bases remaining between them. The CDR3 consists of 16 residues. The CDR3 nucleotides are TGCGCCAGCAGCTTGACGCCGCTATCTGGGGCCAACGTCCTGACTTTC. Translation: CASSLTPLSGANVLTF.

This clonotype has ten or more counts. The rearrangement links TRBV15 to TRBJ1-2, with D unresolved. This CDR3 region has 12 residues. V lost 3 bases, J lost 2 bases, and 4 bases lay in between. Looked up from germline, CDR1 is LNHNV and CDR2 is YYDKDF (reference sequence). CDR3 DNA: TGTGCCACCAGCAGGGGAAACTATGGCTACACCTTC. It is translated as CATSRGNYGYTF. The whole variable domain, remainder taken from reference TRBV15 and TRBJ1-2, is DAMVIQNPRYQVTQFGKPVTLSCSQTLNHNVMYWYQQKSSQAPKLLFHYYDKDFNNEADTPDNFQSRRPNTSFCFLDIRSPGLGDTAMYLCATSRGNYGYTFGSGTRLTVV.

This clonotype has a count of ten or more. CDR3 region: CAISAGQSTDTQYF. Here the CDR3 DNA reads TGTGCCATCAGCGCGGGACAGAGCACAGATACGCAGTATTTT. J is TRBJ2-3 and V is TRBV10-3; tentatively, D is TRBD1 (7 bases). The germline V and J ends were trimmed by 6 bases and 0 bases, with 10 bases remaining between them. Germline V gene data show CDR1 as ENHRY and CDR2 as SYGVKD. This CDR3 comprises 14 residues.

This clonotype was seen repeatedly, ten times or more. The CDR3 region has the DNA TGCAGCGGATGGACAGGGGGCTCTAATGAGCAGTTCTTC. Protein sequence: CSGWTGGSNEQFF. The genes are TRBV29-1 and TRBJ2-1; TRBD1 aligns across 11 bases. Germline trimming cut 7 bases from V and 7 bases from J; bases unmatched to any gene: 6. CDR3 length: 13 amino acids. The V gene's germline CDR1 is SQVTM and CDR2 ANQGSEA.

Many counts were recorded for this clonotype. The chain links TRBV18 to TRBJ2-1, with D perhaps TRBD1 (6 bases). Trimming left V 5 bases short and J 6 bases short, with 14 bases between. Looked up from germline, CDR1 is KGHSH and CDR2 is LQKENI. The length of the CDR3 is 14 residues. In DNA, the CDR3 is TGTGCCAGCTCAGGATCCAGGGGTTTCAATGAGCAGTTCTTC. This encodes CASSGSRGFNEQFF.

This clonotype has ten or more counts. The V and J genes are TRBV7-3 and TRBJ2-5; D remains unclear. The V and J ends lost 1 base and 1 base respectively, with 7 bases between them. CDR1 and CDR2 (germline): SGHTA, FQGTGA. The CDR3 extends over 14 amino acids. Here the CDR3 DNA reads TGTGCCAGCAGCTTAAACTCCGCCCAAGAGACCCAGTACTTC. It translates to CASSLNSAQETQYF. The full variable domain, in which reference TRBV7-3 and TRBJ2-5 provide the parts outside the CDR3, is GAGVSQTPSNKVTEKGKYVELRCDPISGHTALYWYRQSLGQGPEFLIYFQGTGAADDSGLPNDRFFAVRPEGSVSTLKIQRTERGDSAVYLCASSLNSAQETQYFGPGTRLLVL.

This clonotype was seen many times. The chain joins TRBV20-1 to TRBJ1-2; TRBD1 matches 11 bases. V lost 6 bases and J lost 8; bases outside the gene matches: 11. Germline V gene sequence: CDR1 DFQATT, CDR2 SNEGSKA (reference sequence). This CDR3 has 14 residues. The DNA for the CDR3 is TGCAGTGCGCGGACACCGGGACAGGGGGAGGGCTACACCTTC. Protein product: CSARTPGQGEGYTF.

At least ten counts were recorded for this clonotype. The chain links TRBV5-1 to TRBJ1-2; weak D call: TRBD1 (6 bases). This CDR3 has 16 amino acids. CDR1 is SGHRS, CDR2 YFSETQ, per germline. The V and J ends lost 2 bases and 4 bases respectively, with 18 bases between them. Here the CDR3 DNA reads TGCGCCAGCAGCTTCGATCAGGGGATCCCTCCCTATGGCTACACCTTC. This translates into CASSFDQGIPPYGYTF.